Listed below are T cell receptor beta chains from one sample, sequenced in a study of OX40 agonist ivuxolimab in advanced cancers. Assay: immunoSEQ multiplex PCR; the TCRdb copy retains only in-frame clones and omits some. This table holds 55,000 to 65,000 clones, roughly 85% found once. The sequences come from CD4+ or CD8+ T cells sorted from blood, collected in a trial of the OX40 agonist ivuxolimab. The receptors stem from an adult with an advanced solid tumor such as melanoma, head and neck, liver or kidney cancer. CDR3s include the opening cysteine and the closing phenylalanine or tryptophan. D genes are given only for firm matches. Clone sizes are given selectively: once, few, many, or a class where the clone is expanded.

j_call: TRBJ1-1
v_call: TRBV27
clone_size: .
d_call: .
cdr3_nt: TGTGCCATCGTCGCAGGCGGTGAAGCTTTCTTT
cdr3_aa: CAIVAGGEAFF

j_call: TRBJ1-2
v_call: TRBV6-5
clone_size: few
d_call: .
cdr3_nt: TGTGCCAGCAGTGATGACCCTACAATCTATGGCTACACCTTC
cdr3_aa: CASSDDPTIYGYTF

j_call: TRBJ2-3
v_call: TRBV5-1
clone_size: .
d_call: TRBD1
cdr3_nt: TGCGCCAGCAGCTCAAGACAGGGTCGAATGCCAGATACGCAGTATTTT
cdr3_aa: CASSSRQGRMPDTQYF

j_call: TRBJ1-1
v_call: TRBV14
clone_size: .
d_call: .
cdr3_nt: TGTGCCAGCAGCCAAGACGATTTCTTGATGGCAGCTTTCTTT
cdr3_aa: CASSQDDFLMAAFF

j_call: TRBJ2-1
v_call: TRBV5-6
clone_size: .
d_call: TRBD1
cdr3_nt: TGTGCCAGCAGCTCGGGACAGGGGTACAATGAGCAGTTCTTC
cdr3_aa: CASSSGQGYNEQFF

j_call: TRBJ2-5
v_call: TRBV12-5
clone_size: .
d_call: TRBD2
cdr3_nt: TGTGCTAGCGGGACTAGCCAAGAGACCCAGTACTTC
cdr3_aa: CASGTSQETQYF

j_call: TRBJ1-5
v_call: TRBV5-6
clone_size: .
d_call: TRBD1
cdr3_nt: TGTGCCAGCAGCCAGGCGCAGGGGGCTCAGCCCCAGCATTTT
cdr3_aa: CASSQAQGAQPQHF

j_call: TRBJ2-1
v_call: TRBV7-3
clone_size: few
d_call: TRBD2
cdr3_nt: TGTGCCAGCAGCTTAACCCCAGCGGGGGCTGAGCAGTTCTTC
cdr3_aa: CASSLTPAGAEQFF

j_call: TRBJ1-3
v_call: TRBV6-5
clone_size: once
d_call: .
cdr3_nt: TGTGCCAGCAGTTCCGGACTCCGGAACACCATATATTTT
cdr3_aa: CASSSGLRNTIYF

j_call: TRBJ1-5
v_call: TRBV27
clone_size: .
d_call: .
cdr3_nt: TGTGCCAGCAGAAGTGGGGGGGCCGGCCAGCCCCAGCATTTT
cdr3_aa: CASRSGGAGQPQHF

j_call: TRBJ2-7
v_call: TRBV18
clone_size: .
d_call: TRBD2
cdr3_nt: TGTGCCAGCTCGCCCAGGTTCACCGGGACTAGCGGGCTAAGCTCCTACGAGCAGTACTTC
cdr3_aa: CASSPRFTGTSGLSSYEQYF

j_call: TRBJ1-1
v_call: TRBV10-3
clone_size: once
d_call: .
cdr3_nt: TGTGCCATCAGTACGGACGGGGGGGCTGAAGCTTTCTTT
cdr3_aa: CAISTDGGAEAFF

j_call: TRBJ2-1
v_call: TRBV7-9
clone_size: .
d_call: .
cdr3_nt: TGTGCCAGCAGCTTGGTCGAAACGGGGTGGGGCGATGAGCAGTTCTTC
cdr3_aa: CASSLVETGWGDEQFF

j_call: TRBJ2-1
v_call: TRBV18
clone_size: .
d_call: TRBD2
cdr3_nt: TGTGCCAGCTCACCAGGGACTAGCGGAGACCGATTCTACAATGAGCAGTTCTTC
cdr3_aa: CASSPGTSGDRFYNEQFF

j_call: TRBJ2-7
v_call: TRBV5-4
clone_size: .
d_call: .
cdr3_nt: TGTGCCAGCAGTTCCTTGGGGTCACAGTACTTC
cdr3_aa: CASSSLGSQYF

j_call: TRBJ1-1
v_call: TRBV9
clone_size: .
d_call: .
cdr3_nt: TGTGCCAGCAGCAGAGATGCTGGGGCCGCGGCTGAAGCTTTCTTT
cdr3_aa: CASSRDAGAAAEAFF

j_call: TRBJ2-3
v_call: TRBV7-7
clone_size: .
d_call: .
cdr3_nt: TGTGCTAGCAGCTTAACTCAATCTAGCACAGATACGCAGTATTTT
cdr3_aa: CASSLTQSSTDTQYF

j_call: TRBJ2-5
v_call: TRBV6-1
clone_size: .
d_call: .
cdr3_nt: TGTGCCAGCGCCCGGGAGCGTCAAGAGACCCAGTACTTC
cdr3_aa: CASARERQETQYF

j_call: TRBJ1-1
v_call: TRBV19
clone_size: .
d_call: .
cdr3_nt: TGTGCCAGTAGTATAGTGACGGGCACTGAAGCTTTCTTT
cdr3_aa: CASSIVTGTEAFF

j_call: TRBJ2-7
v_call: TRBV29-1
clone_size: .
d_call: TRBD1
cdr3_nt: TGCAGCGCCAGTCCGGGACAGGGCGGCTACGAGCAGTACTTC
cdr3_aa: CSASPGQGGYEQYF

j_call: TRBJ2-2
v_call: TRBV18
clone_size: few
d_call: .
cdr3_nt: TGTGCCAGCCCATCCGCGAACACCGGGGAGCTGTTTTTT
cdr3_aa: CASPSANTGELFF

j_call: TRBJ1-5
v_call: TRBV7-3
clone_size: .
d_call: .
cdr3_nt: TGTGCCAGCAGCTTAAGAGAGACAGGTCTTGGTCAGCCCCAGCATTTT
cdr3_aa: CASSLRETGLGQPQHF

j_call: TRBJ1-6
v_call: TRBV7-2
clone_size: .
d_call: .
cdr3_nt: TGTGCCAGCAGCTTAGAAGGGAATTCACCCCTCCACTTT
cdr3_aa: CASSLEGNSPLHF

j_call: TRBJ1-5
v_call: TRBV19
clone_size: .
d_call: .
cdr3_nt: TGTGCCAGTAGTATAACAGCAGGAGTCCCTGCCCAGCATTTT
cdr3_aa: CASSITAGVPAQHF

j_call: TRBJ2-5
v_call: TRBV28
clone_size: once
d_call: .
cdr3_nt: TGTGCCAGCAGTTCCTCCTTGACAGGGAGGGTGGGAGAGACCCAGTACTTC
cdr3_aa: CASSSSLTGRVGETQYF

j_call: TRBJ1-5
v_call: TRBV28
clone_size: .
d_call: .
cdr3_nt: TGTGCCAGCAGTTTAGGTGGGCTCCTCAATCAGCCCCAGCATTTT
cdr3_aa: CASSLGGLLNQPQHF

j_call: TRBJ1-1
v_call: TRBV28
clone_size: .
d_call: .
cdr3_nt: TGTGCCAGCAGTTTCGCCGAGGCTTGGAACACTGAAGCTTTCTTT
cdr3_aa: CASSFAEAWNTEAFF

j_call: TRBJ1-5
v_call: TRBV7-9
clone_size: once
d_call: .
cdr3_nt: TGTGCCAGCAGCTCAGCCGTTGGCAATCAGCCCCAGCATTTT
cdr3_aa: CASSSAVGNQPQHF

j_call: TRBJ2-1
v_call: TRBV28
clone_size: .
d_call: .
cdr3_nt: TGTGCCAGCACCTTGTCCAGGACAGCCTACAATGAGCAGTTCTTC
cdr3_aa: CASTLSRTAYNEQFF

j_call: TRBJ2-2
v_call: TRBV5-1
clone_size: .
d_call: .
cdr3_nt: TGCGCCAGCAGCACAGGGCTCACCGGGGAGCTGTTTTTT
cdr3_aa: CASSTGLTGELFF

j_call: TRBJ2-1
v_call: TRBV5-1
clone_size: .
d_call: TRBD1
cdr3_nt: TGCGCCAGCAGCTTGGGGGACAGGAACAATGAGCAGTTCTTC
cdr3_aa: CASSLGDRNNEQFF

j_call: TRBJ2-7
v_call: TRBV10-1
clone_size: .
d_call: TRBD2
cdr3_nt: TGCGCCAGCGGGCCTAGCGGGGTAAACGAGCAGTACTTC
cdr3_aa: CASGPSGVNEQYF

j_call: TRBJ1-5
v_call: TRBV19
clone_size: .
d_call: .
cdr3_nt: TGTGCCAGTAGTATAGTATCGACTGGGAATCAGCCCCAGCATTTT
cdr3_aa: CASSIVSTGNQPQHF

j_call: TRBJ2-1
v_call: TRBV28
clone_size: .
d_call: TRBD1
cdr3_nt: TGTGCCAGCAGTTATTGGGGACAGGGGGCGGTCAATGAGCAGTTCTTC
cdr3_aa: CASSYWGQGAVNEQFF

j_call: TRBJ2-3
v_call: TRBV28
clone_size: .
d_call: .
cdr3_nt: TGTGCCAGCAGTTTGCGAAGGGAAGCAGATACGCAGTATTTT
cdr3_aa: CASSLRREADTQYF

j_call: TRBJ1-1
v_call: TRBV5-6
clone_size: .
d_call: TRBD1
cdr3_nt: TGTGCCAGCAGCAGACCGGGACAGTTAACTGAAGCTTTCTTT
cdr3_aa: CASSRPGQLTEAFF

j_call: TRBJ1-5
v_call: TRBV5-6
clone_size: .
d_call: .
cdr3_nt: TGTGCCAGCAGCTCTAGCAGGCTGCGTCAGCCCCAGCATTTT
cdr3_aa: CASSSSRLRQPQHF

j_call: TRBJ1-1
v_call: TRBV11-2
clone_size: .
d_call: .
cdr3_nt: TGTGCCAGCAAACTGGACCCGAACACTGAAGCTTTCTTT
cdr3_aa: CASKLDPNTEAFF

j_call: TRBJ2-4
v_call: TRBV28
clone_size: .
d_call: .
cdr3_nt: TGTGCCAGCAGCCTTTTTGCGGGAAGGGGCATTCAGTACTTC
cdr3_aa: CASSLFAGRGIQYF

j_call: TRBJ1-6
v_call: TRBV18
clone_size: .
d_call: .
cdr3_nt: TGTGCCAGCTCACCCCCGCAGGGGACGAGCTCCTATAATTCACCCCTCCACTTT
cdr3_aa: CASSPPQGTSSYNSPLHF

j_call: TRBJ2-2
v_call: TRBV10-3
clone_size: .
d_call: TRBD2
cdr3_nt: TGTGCCATTCTGACTAGCGGGGGGATGAACACCGGGGAGCTGTTTTTT
cdr3_aa: CAILTSGGMNTGELFF

j_call: TRBJ2-7
v_call: TRBV6-8
clone_size: few
d_call: .
cdr3_nt: TGTGCCAGCATCCTTCGACAATACGAGCAGTACTTC
cdr3_aa: CASILRQYEQYF